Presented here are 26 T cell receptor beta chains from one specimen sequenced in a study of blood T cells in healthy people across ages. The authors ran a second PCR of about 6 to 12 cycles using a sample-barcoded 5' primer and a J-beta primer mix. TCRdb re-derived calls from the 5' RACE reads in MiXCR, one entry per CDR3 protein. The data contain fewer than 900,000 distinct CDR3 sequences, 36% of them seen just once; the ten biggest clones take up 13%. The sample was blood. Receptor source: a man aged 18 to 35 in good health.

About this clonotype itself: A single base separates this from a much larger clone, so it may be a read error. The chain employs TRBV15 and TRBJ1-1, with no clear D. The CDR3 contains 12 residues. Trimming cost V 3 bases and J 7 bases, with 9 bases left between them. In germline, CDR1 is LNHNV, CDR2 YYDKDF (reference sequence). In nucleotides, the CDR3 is TGTGCCACCAGCAGGAGCGGCGTTGAAGCTTTCTTT. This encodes CATSRSGVEAFF. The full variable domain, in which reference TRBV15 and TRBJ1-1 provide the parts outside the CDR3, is DAMVIQNPRYQVTQFGKPVTLSCSQTLNHNVMYWYQQKSSQAPKLLFHYYDKDFNNEADTPDNFQSRRPNTSFCFLDIRSPGLGDTAMYLCATSRSGVEAFFGQGTRLTVV.

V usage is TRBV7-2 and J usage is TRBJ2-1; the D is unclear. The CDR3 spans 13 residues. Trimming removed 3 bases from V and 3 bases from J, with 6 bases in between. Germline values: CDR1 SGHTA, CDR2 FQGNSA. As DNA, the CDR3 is TGTGCCAGCAGCTTTCCAGGCTACAATGAGCAGTTCTTC. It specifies CASSFPGYNEQFF.

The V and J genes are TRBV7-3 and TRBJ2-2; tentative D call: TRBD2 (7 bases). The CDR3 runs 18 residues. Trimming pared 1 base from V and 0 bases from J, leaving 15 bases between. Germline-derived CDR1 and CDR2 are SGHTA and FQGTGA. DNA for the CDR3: TGTGCCAGCAGCTTAAAGGGGGGGGTCAACCCGAACACCGGGGAGCTGTTTTTT. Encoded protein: CASSLKGGVNPNTGELFF.

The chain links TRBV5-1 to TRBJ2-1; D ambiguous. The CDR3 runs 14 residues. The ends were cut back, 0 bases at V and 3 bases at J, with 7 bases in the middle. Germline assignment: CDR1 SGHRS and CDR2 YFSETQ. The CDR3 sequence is CASSLESVYNEQFF. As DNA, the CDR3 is TGCGCCAGCAGCTTGGAGTCAGTCTACAATGAGCAGTTCTTC.

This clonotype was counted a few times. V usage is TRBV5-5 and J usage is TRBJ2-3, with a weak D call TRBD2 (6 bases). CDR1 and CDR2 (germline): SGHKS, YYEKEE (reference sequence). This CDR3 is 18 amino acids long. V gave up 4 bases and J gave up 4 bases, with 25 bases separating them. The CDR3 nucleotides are TGTGCCAGCAGCCTCGCCGCGCGGGGCGCCGTCCGGGCAGATACGCAGTATTTT. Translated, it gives CASSLAARGAVRADTQYF. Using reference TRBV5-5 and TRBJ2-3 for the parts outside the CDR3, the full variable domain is DAGVTQSPTHLIKTRGQQVTLRCSPISGHKSVSWYQQVLGQGPQFIFQYYEKEERGRGNFPDRFSARQFPNYSSELNVNALLLGDSALYLCASSLAARGAVRADTQYFGPGTRLTVL.

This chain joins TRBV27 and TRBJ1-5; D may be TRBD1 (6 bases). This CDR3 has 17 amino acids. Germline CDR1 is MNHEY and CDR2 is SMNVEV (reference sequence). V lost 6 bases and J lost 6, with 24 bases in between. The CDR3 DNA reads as TGTGCCAGCAGAAGCGTTACAGGGTGGGAACGCGGTCAGCCCCAGCATTTT. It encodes CASRSVTGWERGQPQHF.

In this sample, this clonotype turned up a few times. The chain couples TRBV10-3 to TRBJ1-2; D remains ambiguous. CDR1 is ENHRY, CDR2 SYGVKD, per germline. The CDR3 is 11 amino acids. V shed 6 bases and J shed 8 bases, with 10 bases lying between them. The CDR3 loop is CAIRLTRGYTF. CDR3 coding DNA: TGTGCCATCAGGCTGACGAGGGGCTACACCTTC.

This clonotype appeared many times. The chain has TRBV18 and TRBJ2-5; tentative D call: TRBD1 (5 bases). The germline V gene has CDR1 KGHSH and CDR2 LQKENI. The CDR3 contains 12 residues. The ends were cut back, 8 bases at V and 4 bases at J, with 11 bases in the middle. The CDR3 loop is CASSPGSETQYF. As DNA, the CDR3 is TGTGCCAGCAGTCCAGGGTCAGAGACCCAGTACTTC. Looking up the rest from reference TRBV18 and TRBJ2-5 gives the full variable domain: NAGVMQNPRHLVRRRGQEARLRCSPMKGHSHVYWYRQLPEEGLKFMVYLQKENIIDESGMPKERFSAEFPKEGPSILRIQQVVRGDSAAYFCASSPGSETQYFGPGTRLLVL.

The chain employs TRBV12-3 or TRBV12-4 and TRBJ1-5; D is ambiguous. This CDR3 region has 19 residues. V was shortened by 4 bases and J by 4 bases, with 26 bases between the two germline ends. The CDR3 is CASSSSGPGYSLRNQPQHF. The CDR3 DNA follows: TGTGCCAGCAGTTCCTCTGGGCCGGGGTACTCCCTAAGGAATCAGCCCCAGCATTTT.

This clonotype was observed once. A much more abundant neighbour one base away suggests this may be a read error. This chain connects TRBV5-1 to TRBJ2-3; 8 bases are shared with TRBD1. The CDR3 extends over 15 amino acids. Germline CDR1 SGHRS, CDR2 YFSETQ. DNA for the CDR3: TGCGCCAGCAGCTTGCCTCAGGGGGCAGCGGATACGCTGTATTTT. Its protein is CASSLPQGAADTLYF.

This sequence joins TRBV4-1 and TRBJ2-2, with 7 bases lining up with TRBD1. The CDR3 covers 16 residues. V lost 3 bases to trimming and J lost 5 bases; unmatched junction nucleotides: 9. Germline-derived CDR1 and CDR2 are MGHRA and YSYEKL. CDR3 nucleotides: TGCGCCAGCAGCCAGGAACGGGACAGCCTTACCGGGGAGCTGTTTTTT. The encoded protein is CASSQERDSLTGELFF.

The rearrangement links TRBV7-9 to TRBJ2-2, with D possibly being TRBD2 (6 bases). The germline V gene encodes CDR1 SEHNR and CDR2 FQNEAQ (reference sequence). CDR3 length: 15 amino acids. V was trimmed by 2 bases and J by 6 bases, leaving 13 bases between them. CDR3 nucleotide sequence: TGTGCCAGCAGCTTAACCGGCTCTAGCGCCGGGGAGCTGTTTTTT. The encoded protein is CASSLTGSSAGELFF.

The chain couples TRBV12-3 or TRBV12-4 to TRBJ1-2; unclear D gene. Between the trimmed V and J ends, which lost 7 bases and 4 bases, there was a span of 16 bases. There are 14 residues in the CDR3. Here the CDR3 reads CASTRSERSYGYTF. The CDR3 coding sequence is TGTGCCAGCACCCGCAGCGAGAGATCCTATGGCTACACCTTC.

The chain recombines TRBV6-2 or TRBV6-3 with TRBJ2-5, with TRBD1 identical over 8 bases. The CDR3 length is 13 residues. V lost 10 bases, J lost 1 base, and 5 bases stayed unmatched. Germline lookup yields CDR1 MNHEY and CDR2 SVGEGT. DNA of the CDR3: TGTGCCACCCAGGGGGCCTTCCAAGAGACCCAGTACTTC. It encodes CATQGAFQETQYF.

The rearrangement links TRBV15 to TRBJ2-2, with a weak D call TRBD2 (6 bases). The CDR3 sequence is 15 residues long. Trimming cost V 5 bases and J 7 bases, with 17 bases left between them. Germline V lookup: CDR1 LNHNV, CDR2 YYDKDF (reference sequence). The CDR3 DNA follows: TGTGCCACCAGCGCAAGACGGATCGGGGGCGGGGAGCTGTTTTTT. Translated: CATSARRIGGGELFF.

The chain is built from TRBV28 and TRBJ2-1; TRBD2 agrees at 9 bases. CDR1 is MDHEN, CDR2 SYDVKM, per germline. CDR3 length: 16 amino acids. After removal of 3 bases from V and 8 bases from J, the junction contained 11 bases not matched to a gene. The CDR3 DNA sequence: TGTGCCAGCAGTTTTAGGGGACTAGCTCTTATCGATGAGCAGTTCTTC. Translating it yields CASSFRGLALIDEQFF.

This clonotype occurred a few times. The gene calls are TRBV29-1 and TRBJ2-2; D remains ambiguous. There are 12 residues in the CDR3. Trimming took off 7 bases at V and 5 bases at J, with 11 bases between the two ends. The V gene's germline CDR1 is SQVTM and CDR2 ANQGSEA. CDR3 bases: TGCAGCGCCAAGACACTGACCGGGGAGCTGTTTTTT. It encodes CSAKTLTGELFF.

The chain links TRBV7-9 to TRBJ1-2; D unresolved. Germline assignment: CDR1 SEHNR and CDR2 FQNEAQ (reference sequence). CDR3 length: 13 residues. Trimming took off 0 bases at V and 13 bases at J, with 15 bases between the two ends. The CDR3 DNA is TGTGCCAGCAGCTTAGCGGGGTTCCAGTCAGGCACCTTC. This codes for CASSLAGFQSGTF.

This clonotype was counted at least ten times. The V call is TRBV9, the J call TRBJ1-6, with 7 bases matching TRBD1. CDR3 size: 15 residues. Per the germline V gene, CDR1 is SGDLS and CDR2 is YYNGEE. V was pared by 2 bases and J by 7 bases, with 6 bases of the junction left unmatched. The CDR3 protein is CASSVEGTANSPLHF. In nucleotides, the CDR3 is TGTGCCAGCAGCGTCGAAGGGACAGCAAATTCACCCCTCCACTTT. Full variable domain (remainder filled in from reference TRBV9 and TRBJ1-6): DSGVTQTPKHLITATGQRVTLRCSPRSGDLSVYWYQQSLDQGLQFLIQYYNGEERAKGNILERFSAQQFPDLHSELNLSSLELGDSALYFCASSVEGTANSPLHFGNGTRLTVT.

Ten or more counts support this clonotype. CDR3 in DNA: TGTGCCAGCAGTCTACGGGGACAGCAGGCGGCAGATACGCAGTATTTT. Its protein product is CASSLRGQQAADTQYF. J is TRBJ2-3 and V is TRBV12-3 or TRBV12-4; the match to TRBD1 covers 7 bases. This CDR3 region has 16 residues. V trimming: 5 bases; J trimming: 4 bases; junction bases outside the gene matches: 12.

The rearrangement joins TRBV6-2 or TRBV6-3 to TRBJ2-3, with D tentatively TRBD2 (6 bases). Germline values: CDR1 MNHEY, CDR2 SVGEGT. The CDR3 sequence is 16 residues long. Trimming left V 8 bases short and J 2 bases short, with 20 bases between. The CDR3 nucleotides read TGTGCCAGCTGCCTGGGAGAGGGACTCCCCACAGATACGCAGTATTTT. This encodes CASCLGEGLPTDTQYF.

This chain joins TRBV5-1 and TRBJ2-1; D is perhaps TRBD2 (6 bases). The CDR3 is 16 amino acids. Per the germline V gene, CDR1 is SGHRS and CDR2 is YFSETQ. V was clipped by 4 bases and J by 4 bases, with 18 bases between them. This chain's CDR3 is CASSPVGTQLYNEQFF. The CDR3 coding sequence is TGCGCCAGCAGCCCCGTCGGGACTCAGCTGTACAATGAGCAGTTCTTC. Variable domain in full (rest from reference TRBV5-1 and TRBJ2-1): KAGVTQTPRYLIKTRGQQVTLSCSPISGHRSVSWYQQTPGQGLQFLFEYFSETQRNKGNFPGRFSGRQFSNSRSEMNVSTLELGDSALYLCASSPVGTQLYNEQFFGPGTRLTVL.

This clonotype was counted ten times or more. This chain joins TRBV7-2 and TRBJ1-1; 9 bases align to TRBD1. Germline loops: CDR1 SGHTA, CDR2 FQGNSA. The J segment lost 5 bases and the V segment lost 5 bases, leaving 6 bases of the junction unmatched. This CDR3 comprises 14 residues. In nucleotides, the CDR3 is TGTGCCAGCAGCCTCCGACAGGGGGGAACTGAAGCTTTCTTT. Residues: CASSLRQGGTEAFF.

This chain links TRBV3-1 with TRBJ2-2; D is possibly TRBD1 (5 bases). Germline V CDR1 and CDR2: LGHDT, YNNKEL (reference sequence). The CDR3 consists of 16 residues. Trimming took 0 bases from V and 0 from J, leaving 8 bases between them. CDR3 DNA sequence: TGTGCCAGCAGCCAAGACAGGGTAGCGAACACCGGGGAGCTGTTTTTT. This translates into CASSQDRVANTGELFF. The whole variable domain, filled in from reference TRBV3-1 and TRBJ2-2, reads DTAVSQTPKYLVTQMGNDKSIKCEQNLGHDTMYWYKQDSKKFLKIMFSYNNKELIINETVPNRFSPKSPDKAHLNLHINSLELGDSAVYFCASSQDRVANTGELFFGEGSRLTVL.

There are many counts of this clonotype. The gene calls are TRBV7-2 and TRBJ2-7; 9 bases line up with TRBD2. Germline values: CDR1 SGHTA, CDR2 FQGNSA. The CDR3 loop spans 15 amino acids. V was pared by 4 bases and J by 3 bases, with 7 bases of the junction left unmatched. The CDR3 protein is CASSSKAGGYYEQYF. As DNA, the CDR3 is TGTGCCAGCAGCTCCAAGGCGGGGGGGTACTACGAGCAGTACTTC.

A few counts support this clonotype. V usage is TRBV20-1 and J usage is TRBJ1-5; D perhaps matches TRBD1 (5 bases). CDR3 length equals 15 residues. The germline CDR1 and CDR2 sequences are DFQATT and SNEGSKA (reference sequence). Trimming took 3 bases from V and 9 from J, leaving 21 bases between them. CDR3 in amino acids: CSASRRQGALGPQHF. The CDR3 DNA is TGCAGTGCTAGTCGACGGCAGGGAGCTCTGGGGCCCCAGCATTTT.